Sequencing of this TCR beta chain was carried out in a study of T cell clones after liver transplantation. Overall study context: In this trial, immunosuppression withdrawal was attempted within 2 years of liver transplant.

CDR1 MGHRA and CDR2 YSYEKL come from the germline V gene. The V end lost 5 bases, the J end lost 2 bases, and 10 bases lay between the germline ends. CDR3 size: 13 residues. Clones were sequenced by immunoSEQ multiplex PCR, and TCRdb holds only the in-frame ones, with some missing. This sample has under 7,000 clones, with around three quarters found just once. Study findings and constraints: Graft donor-reactive T cells may have migrated into the graft rather than being deleted.

Concerning this clone: Its antigen is undetermined.

V is TRBV4-1 and J is TRBJ2-7; tentative D call: TRBD1 (5 bases). The source was CD8+ T cells from blood, collected 24 months after liver transplant. The receptor's source is a human patient who received a liver transplant. Some of the T cells may derive from the graft donor. The chain's CDR3 is CASSYRSTYEQYF. CDR3 sequence (DNA): TGCGCCAGCAGCTACAGGAGTACCTACGAGCAGTACTTC.